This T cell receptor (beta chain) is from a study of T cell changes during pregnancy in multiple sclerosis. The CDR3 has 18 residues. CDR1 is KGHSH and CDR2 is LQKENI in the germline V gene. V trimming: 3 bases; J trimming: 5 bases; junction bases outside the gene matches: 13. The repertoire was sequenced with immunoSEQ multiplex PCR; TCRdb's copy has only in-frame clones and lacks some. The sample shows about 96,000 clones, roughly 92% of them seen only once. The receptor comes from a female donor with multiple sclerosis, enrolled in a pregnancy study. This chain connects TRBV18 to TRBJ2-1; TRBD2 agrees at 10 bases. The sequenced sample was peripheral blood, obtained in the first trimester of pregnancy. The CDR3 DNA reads TGTGCCAGCTCACCCCAACCCCCTAGCGGGAGAGGGGACAATGAGCAGTTCTTC. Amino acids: CASSPQPPSGRGDNEQFF.